What follows are 8 T cell receptor beta chains derived from one specimen sequenced in a study of sequential checkpoint blockade in melanoma. The data were produced by immunoSEQ multiplex PCR, yet TCRdb's version contains in-frame clones alone and is incomplete. Of 2,500 or so clones in the sample, about 25% were seen once. Treatment indicated: randomized to nivolumab then ipilimumab (arm A) or the reverse (arm B). The material was tumor tissue (inferred from file names), obtained from a patient given nivolumab and ipilimumab in sequence. The receptors come from a human donor with melanoma.

This clone has only a few counts. The chain combines TRBV7-6 with TRBJ2-7; either TRBD1 or TRBD2 may fit D (5 bases each). Per germline, CDR1 SGHVS and CDR2 FNYEAQ. Trimming left V 3 bases short and J 7 bases short, with 19 bases between. CDR3 length: 15 residues. CDR3: CASSLAGTGPWEQYF. CDR3 nucleotides: TGTGCCAGCAGCTTGGCCGGGACGGGGCCCTGGGAGCAGTACTTC.

The chain carries TRBV7-2 and TRBJ1-4; 10 bases agree with TRBD1. CDR1 is SGHTA, CDR2 FQGNSA, per germline. After removal of 0 bases from V and 15 bases from J, the junction contained 4 bases not matched to a gene. The CDR3 length is 13 residues. CDR3 nucleotide sequence: TGTGCCAGCAGCTTAGCGTCGGGGACAGGGGTGTTTTTT. Protein: CASSLASGTGVFF.

The table lists this clone with a few counts. J is TRBJ2-3 and V is TRBV7-1, with D maybe TRBD2 (6 bases). TRBV7-1 is placed among ORFs of uncertain function. CDR3 length: 17 residues. V was pared by 4 bases and J by 1 base, with 18 bases between. Here the CDR3 reads CASSLGRRLGGTDTQYF. CDR3 coding DNA: TGTGCCAGCAGCTTAGGGAGGAGACTAGGTGGCACAGATACGCAGTATTTT.

The chain is built from TRBV11-3 and TRBJ2-7, with TRBD2 matching over 9 bases. The CDR3 covers 15 residues. The germline V gene encodes CDR1 SGHNT and CDR2 YENEEA. The V gene end was trimmed by 2 bases and the J gene end by 0 bases; junction bases not matched to a gene: 2. The DNA of the CDR3 is TGTGCCAGCAGCTTACGCGGGGGGGCCTCCTACGAGCAGTACTTC. It yields the protein CASSLRGGASYEQYF.

This clone has just a few counts. V and J are TRBV11-3 and TRBJ1-4; D is undetermined. Looked up from germline, CDR1 is SGHNT and CDR2 is YENEEA. The CDR3 covers 15 residues. V gave up 3 bases and J gave up 5 bases, with 13 bases separating them. The CDR3 DNA reads TGTGCCAGCAGCTTCGTAGGGCGGATCAATGAAAAACTGTTTTTT. Amino acids: CASSFVGRINEKLFF.

The V call is TRBV28, the J call TRBJ1-4; a possible D gene is TRBD1 (6 bases). CDR1 is MDHEN and CDR2 is SYDVKM in the germline V gene. CDR3 length equals 14 residues. V was trimmed by 6 bases and J by 8 bases, leaving 16 bases between them. In DNA, the CDR3 is TGTGCCAGCAGCAGACAGGCCCGGAGAGAAAAACTGTTTTTT. The encoded protein is CASSRQARREKLFF.

This chain joins TRBV5-1 and TRBJ2-1; D gene unclear. The CDR3 sequence is 14 residues long. V was shortened by 0 bases and J by 4 bases, with 8 bases between the two germline ends. The germline V gene has CDR1 SGHRS and CDR2 YFSETQ. This CDR3 is CASSLEGRYNEQFF. The DNA of the CDR3 is TGCGCCAGCAGCTTGGAAGGCCGGTACAATGAGCAGTTCTTC.

A few counts support this clone. The chain carries TRBV7-1 and TRBJ1-1; 8 bases align to TRBD1. TRBV7-1 has ORF status, its function being uncertain. This CDR3 spans 13 amino acids. Unmatched junction bases numbered 9, after V lost 4 bases and J lost 11 bases. The CDR3 nucleotides read TGTGCCAGCAGCTTAGGACAGGGAAGAAGTGCTTTCTTT. This gives the protein CASSLGQGRSAFF.